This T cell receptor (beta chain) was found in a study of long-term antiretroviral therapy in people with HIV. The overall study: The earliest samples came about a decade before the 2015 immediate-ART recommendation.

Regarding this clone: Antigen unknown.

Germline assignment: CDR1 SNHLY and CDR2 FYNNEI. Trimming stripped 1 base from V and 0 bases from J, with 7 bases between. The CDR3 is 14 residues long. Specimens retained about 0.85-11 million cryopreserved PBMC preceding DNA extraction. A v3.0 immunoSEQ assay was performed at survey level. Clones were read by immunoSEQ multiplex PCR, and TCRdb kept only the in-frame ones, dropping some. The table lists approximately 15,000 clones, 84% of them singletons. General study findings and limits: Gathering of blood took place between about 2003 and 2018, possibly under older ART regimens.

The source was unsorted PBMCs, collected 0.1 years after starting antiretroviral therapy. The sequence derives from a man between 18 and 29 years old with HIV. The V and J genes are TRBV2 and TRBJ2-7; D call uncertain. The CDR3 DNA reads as TGTGCCAGCAGTGAAGGCCTGATCTCCTACGAGCAGTACTTC. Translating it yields CASSEGLISYEQYF.